The 22 T cell receptor beta chains in this list originate from one sample, sequenced in a study of post-analysis software for immune sequencing data. General observations from the study: The study found TRBV5-6, TRBV5-1 and TRBV20-1 among five or six TRBV segments more frequent in patients than controls.

Their antigens are not known. cDNA libraries for TCR beta contained unique molecular identifiers. TCRdb re-derived calls from the PCR reads in MiXCR, one entry per CDR3 protein. The table has hundreds of thousands of distinct CDR3 sequences, 59% seen once. Sequenced material: blood. The receptor set was obtained from a girl aged 2 to 10 with multiple sclerosis.

The chain couples TRBV9 to TRBJ2-7, with D possibly being TRBD2 (6 bases). Germline V CDR1 and CDR2: SGDLS, YYNGEE. CDR3 length equals 13 residues. V lost 1 base, J lost 7 bases, and 12 bases lay in between. The CDR3 region is CASSVNGGAEQYF. Written as DNA, the CDR3 is TGTGCCAGCAGCGTAAACGGGGGAGCGGAGCAGTACTTC. Combining the CDR3 with reference TRBV9 and TRBJ2-7 gives the whole variable domain DSGVTQTPKHLITATGQRVTLRCSPRSGDLSVYWYQQSLDQGLQFLIQYYNGEERAKGNILERFSAQQFPDLHSELNLSSLELGDSALYFCASSVNGGAEQYFGPGTRLTVT.

In the case of this clonotype: At one boundary the junction diverges from the germline segment, which might be a read error. The rearrangement joins TRBV5-4 to TRBJ2-3, with 12 bases matching TRBD2. The CDR3 runs to 17 residues. CDR1 is SGHNT and CDR2 is YYREEE in the germline V gene (reference sequence). The CDR3 here is CASSSTRTSGVTDTQYF. The CDR3 nucleotides read TGTGCCAGTAGCTCCACTCGGACTAGCGGGGTCACAGATACGCAGTATTTT.

The chain has TRBV7-2 and TRBJ2-1; D might be TRBD1 (5 bases). Germline assignment: CDR1 SGHTA and CDR2 FQGNSA. Trimming stripped 3 bases from V and 9 bases from J, with 6 bases between. This CDR3 comprises 11 residues. The CDR3 sequence: CASSFQGEQFF. CDR3 DNA: TGTGCCAGCAGCTTTCAGGGTGAGCAGTTCTTC.

The V gene is TRBV10-3, the J gene TRBJ2-3; D may correspond to TRBD1 or TRBD2 (5 bases each). Germline V lookup: CDR1 ENHRY, CDR2 SYGVKD. This CDR3 has 16 residues. Trimming removed 3 bases at V and 0 bases at J, with 13 bases between. Here the CDR3 DNA reads TGTGCCATCAGTGACGGGACGAGCAGGAGCACAGATACGCAGTATTTT. Translation: CAISDGTSRSTDTQYF.

CDR3 loop: CSARVFGRYNEQFF. CDR3 coding DNA: TGCAGTGCTAGAGTCTTTGGACGCTACAATGAGCAGTTCTTC. V is TRBV20-1 and J is TRBJ2-1; no definite D call. V was trimmed by 1 base and J by 3 bases, leaving 10 bases between them. The V gene's germline CDR1 is DFQATT and CDR2 SNEGSKA (reference sequence). This CDR3 has 14 amino acids.

The table lists this clonotype with a few counts. The V and J genes are TRBV7-9 and TRBJ1-2; 8 bases match TRBD1. CDR1 and CDR2 (germline): SEHNR, FQNEAQ (reference sequence). V was clipped by 5 bases and J by 4 bases; unmatched bases: 6. CDR3 length equals 14 residues. In DNA, the CDR3 is TGTGCCAGCAGCCCCCTCGGACAGGGCTATGGCTACACCTTC. Residues: CASSPLGQGYGYTF.

The CDR3 reads CASSFPGQGILNYGYTF. CDR3 DNA: TGTGCCAGCAGTTTCCCGGGACAGGGGATTCTTAACTATGGCTACACCTTC. The chain carries TRBV28 and TRBJ1-2; 10 bases align to TRBD1. The CDR3 has 17 amino acids. The ends lost 3 bases at V and 1 base at J; junction bases unmatched: 8. Germline CDR1 and CDR2: MDHEN and SYDVKM.

The CDR3 here is CSANRNTEAFF. Written as DNA, the CDR3 is TGCAGCGCGAACAGGAACACTGAAGCTTTCTTT. V and J are TRBV29-1 and TRBJ1-1; D is ambiguous. V was clipped by 7 bases and J by 1 base, with 7 bases between them. CDR3 length equals 11 residues. Germline CDR1 reads SQVTM; CDR2 reads ANQGSEA.

The CDR3 spells CSAGQGPERNQPQHF. The DNA of the CDR3 is TGCAGTGCTGGACAGGGGCCAGAGCGCAATCAGCCCCAGCATTTT. The chain has TRBV20-1 and TRBJ1-5, with 9 positions matching TRBD1. The CDR3 contains 15 residues. V dropped 5 bases and J dropped 2; count of bases not matched to a gene: 7. Germline values: CDR1 DFQATT, CDR2 SNEGSKA (reference sequence).

This clonotype came up once. The gene calls are TRBV24-1 and TRBJ2-1; possibly TRBD1 for D (6 bases). The V gene's germline CDR1 is KGHDR and CDR2 SFDVKD. The CDR3 has 13 amino acids. Trimming took off 9 bases at V and 4 bases at J, with 12 bases between the two ends. The CDR3: CATQGLGYNEQFF. The CDR3 DNA reads TGTGCCACCCAGGGGCTCGGGTACAATGAGCAGTTCTTC.

The V gene is TRBV29-1, the J gene TRBJ2-5, with D possibly matching TRBD2 (6 bases). Trimming took off 6 bases at V and 7 bases at J, with 12 bases between the two ends. Germline V gene sequence: CDR1 SQVTM, CDR2 ANQGSEA. CDR3 size: 11 residues. CDR3 protein: CSVGRELTQYF. The CDR3 coding sequence is TGCAGCGTGGGACGGGAGTTGACCCAGTACTTC.

The CDR3 loop is CASSDSFPDTQYF. The CDR3 nucleotides are TGTGCCAGCAGTGACTCCTTCCCAGATACGCAGTATTTT. The gene calls are TRBV6-4 and TRBJ2-3; D remains unclear. V lost 0 bases, J lost 4 bases, and 5 bases lay in between. The CDR3 extends over 13 amino acids. Per germline, CDR1 MRHNA and CDR2 SNTAGT.

The chain employs TRBV6-6 and TRBJ1-6; D call uncertain. Germline V lookup: CDR1 MNHNY, CDR2 SVGAGI (reference sequence). The CDR3 is 13 residues long. The germline V and J ends were trimmed by 8 bases and 6 bases, with 11 bases remaining between them. CDR3 nucleotides: TGTGCCAGCCAGACGGACCCTAATTCACCCCTCCACTTT. Protein sequence: CASQTDPNSPLHF.

The chain has TRBV7-8 and TRBJ2-3, with D possibly TRBD1 on 6 matching bases. Germline CDR1 is SGHVS and CDR2 is FQNEAQ. The V end was cut by 7 bases, the J end by 10 bases, with 12 bases between. The CDR3 spans 11 residues. The CDR3 spells CASMGADPQYF. In DNA, the CDR3 is TGTGCCAGCATGGGGGCAGACCCGCAGTATTTT.

The chain joins TRBV6-2 or TRBV6-3 to TRBJ2-6; unclear D gene. Per the germline V gene, CDR1 is MNHEY and CDR2 is SVGEGT. With 6 bases removed from V and 2 bases from J, the gap between germline ends came to 8 bases. The CDR3 extends over 14 amino acids. CDR3 bases: TGTGCCAGCAGCCCCTCCCCTGGGGCCAACGTCCTGACTTTC. The encoded protein is CASSPSPGANVLTF.

The gene calls are TRBV11-2 and TRBJ2-5; no firm D call. Germline loops: CDR1 SGHAT, CDR2 FQNNGV. The V end was cut by 5 bases, the J end by 2 bases, with 12 bases between. The CDR3 runs 14 residues. This CDR3 reads CASSPSMWQETQYF. CDR3 nucleotides: TGTGCCAGCAGCCCTTCTATGTGGCAAGAGACCCAGTACTTC.

This clonotype has more than one count but fewer than ten. V usage is TRBV10-2 and J usage is TRBJ1-2; 11 bases are a match to TRBD1. The V gene end was trimmed by 6 bases and the J gene end by 7 bases; junction bases not matched to a gene: 7. This CDR3 contains 14 residues. Looked up from germline, CDR1 is WSHSY and CDR2 is SAAADI. DNA of the CDR3: TGCGCCAGCAGGGACGGACAGGGGGCAGGTGGCTACACCTTC. Translating it yields CASRDGQGAGGYTF.

The rearrangement links TRBV29-1 to TRBJ2-3, with D perhaps TRBD1 or TRBD2 (5 bases each). This CDR3 comprises 15 residues. Germline-derived CDR1 and CDR2 are SQVTM and ANQGSEA. V was trimmed by 4 bases and J by 1 base, leaving 15 bases between them. The CDR3 coding sequence is TGCAGCGTTGTATTCTGGGGGTCTGGCACAGATACGCAGTATTTT. Its protein is CSVVFWGSGTDTQYF.

This clonotype was seen just once. The CDR3: CSAVQGRETQYF. For the CDR3, the DNA is TGCAGCGCCGTACAGGGCCGAGAGACCCAGTACTTC. The chain is built from TRBV29-1 and TRBJ2-5, with D possibly being TRBD1 (6 bases). V dropped 7 bases and J dropped 4 bases, with 13 bases sitting between them. The CDR3 has 12 residues. Germline V gene data show CDR1 as SQVTM and CDR2 as ANQGSEA.

The chain has TRBV5-1 and TRBJ1-1; D gene unclear. The germline V and J ends were trimmed by 0 bases and 1 base, with 10 bases remaining between them. The CDR3 extends over 15 amino acids. Germline V lookup: CDR1 SGHRS, CDR2 YFSETQ. CDR3 protein: CASSLEPNGNTEAFF. The CDR3 region has the DNA TGCGCCAGCAGCTTGGAACCAAATGGGAACACTGAAGCTTTCTTT.

This clonotype appeared a few times. The chain employs TRBV9 and TRBJ2-7, with 8 bases aligning to TRBD1. The CDR3 is 13 amino acids. Germline V CDR1 and CDR2: SGDLS, YYNGEE. Trimming took 4 bases from V and 5 from J; bases not matched to a gene: 5. The CDR3 region is CASSPPTGDEQYF. The CDR3 region has the DNA TGTGCCAGCAGCCCCCCGACAGGGGACGAGCAGTACTTC.

The chain joins TRBV27 to TRBJ1-1; a possible D gene is TRBD1 (5 bases). Germline loops: CDR1 MNHEY, CDR2 SMNVEV (reference sequence). V was shortened by 0 bases and J by 4 bases, with 9 bases between the two germline ends. The CDR3 is 14 residues long. The CDR3 reads CASSLSGGSTEAFF. The CDR3 bases are TGTGCCAGCAGTTTATCGGGGGGGAGCACTGAAGCTTTCTTT.